This TCR beta chain was identified in a study of T cell repertoires in cytomegalovirus infection. V gave up 5 bases and J gave up 3 bases, with 13 bases separating them. The CDR3 totals 14 residues. Germline loops: CDR1 MDHEN, CDR2 SYDVKM. Study-level results: Dominant in the ex vivo response were TCR beta clonotypes restricted by HLA-C and specific for CMV.

TCRdb reprocessed the reads with MiXCR, giving one entry per CDR3 protein. This table has about 110,000 distinct CDR3 sequences, around 40% appearing once. Remarks on this clonotype: Its antigen remains unknown.

Material: CD8+ T cells from cultured PBMCs, obtained from culture after CMV antigen stimulation. The chain is built from TRBV28 and TRBJ1-2, with D tentatively TRBD1 (5 bases). The receptor was derived from a human donor in good health (CMV status not recorded). Some clones in this sample may be carry-over from other donors' samples. CDR3 sequence: CASSHRGVDYGYTF. The CDR3 coding sequence is TGTGCCAGCAGTCACCGGGGGGTCGACTATGGCTACACCTTC.